This TCR beta chain was sequenced for a study of T cell repertoires in cytomegalovirus infection. TCRdb fed the reads into MiXCR, producing one record per CDR3 protein. This sample has approximately 500,000 distinct CDR3 sequences, with about 33% found just once. This clonotype was seen only a few times. No antigen is known for it. General study findings and limits: Across the ex vivo response, the dominant clonotypes were HLA-C-restricted CMV-specific TCR beta clonotypes.

CDR1 and CDR2 from the germline V gene are SEHNR and FQNEAQ (reference sequence). Trimming left V 5 bases short and J 6 bases short, with 8 bases between. The CDR3 covers 11 residues. This sequence originates from a human donor in good health (CMV status not recorded). Some clones in this sample may be carry-over from other donors' samples. V gene TRBV7-9 combines with J gene TRBJ2-7; D is unclear. Material: cultured PBMCs, obtained from culture after CMV antigen stimulation. The CDR3 DNA is TGTGCCAGCAGCACGACCCGCGAGCAGTACGTC. It is translated as CASSTTREQYV.